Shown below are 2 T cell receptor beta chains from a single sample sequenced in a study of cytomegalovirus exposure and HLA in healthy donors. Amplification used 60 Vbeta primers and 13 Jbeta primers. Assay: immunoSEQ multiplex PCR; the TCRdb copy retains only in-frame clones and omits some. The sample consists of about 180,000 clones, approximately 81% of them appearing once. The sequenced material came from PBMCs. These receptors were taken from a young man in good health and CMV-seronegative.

CDR3 residues: CASSLGWAGGSNEQFF. The CDR3 DNA reads as TGTGCCAGCAGCTTAGGCTGGGCAGGGGGGTCCAATGAGCAGTTCTTC. The chain is built from TRBV11-2 and TRBJ2-1; the D gene is possibly TRBD1 (7 bases). Trimming took off 1 base at V and 6 bases at J, with 16 bases between the two ends. The CDR3 covers 16 residues. Germline V CDR1 and CDR2: SGHAT, FQNNGV.

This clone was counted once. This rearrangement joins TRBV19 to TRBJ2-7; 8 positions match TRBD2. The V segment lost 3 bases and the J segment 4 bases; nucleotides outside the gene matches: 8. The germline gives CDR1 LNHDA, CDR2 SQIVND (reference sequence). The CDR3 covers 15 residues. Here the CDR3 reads CASSISGSFMYEQYF. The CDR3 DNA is TGTGCCAGTAGTATCAGCGGGAGTTTCATGTACGAGCAGTACTTC.